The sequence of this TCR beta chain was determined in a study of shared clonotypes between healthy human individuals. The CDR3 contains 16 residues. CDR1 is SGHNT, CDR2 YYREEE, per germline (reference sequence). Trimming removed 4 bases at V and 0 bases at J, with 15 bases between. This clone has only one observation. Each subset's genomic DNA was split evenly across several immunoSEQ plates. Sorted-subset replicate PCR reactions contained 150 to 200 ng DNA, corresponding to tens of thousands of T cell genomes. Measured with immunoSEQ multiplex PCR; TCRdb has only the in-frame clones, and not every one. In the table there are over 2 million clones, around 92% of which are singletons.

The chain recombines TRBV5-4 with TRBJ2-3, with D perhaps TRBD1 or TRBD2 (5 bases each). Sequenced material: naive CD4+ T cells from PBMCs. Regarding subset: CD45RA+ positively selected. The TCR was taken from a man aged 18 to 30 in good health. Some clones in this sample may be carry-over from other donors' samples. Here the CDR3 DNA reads TGTGCCAGCAGCGTCGGTGGGACCGTCAGCACAGATACGCAGTATTTT. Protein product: CASSVGGTVSTDTQYF.